This T cell receptor (beta chain) was sequenced in a study of response to subunit inactivated influenza vaccine. This clonotype was observed a few times. Its target is unknown. General study points: There was a suggestion from the authors that each seasonal influenza vaccination recruits few new T cells.

Germline V gene lookup returns CDR1 SGHVS and CDR2 FQNEAQ. The CDR3 has 16 residues. Germline trimming cut 5 bases from V and 1 base from J; bases unmatched to any gene: 4. TCRdb re-derived calls from the RT-PCR reads in MiXCR, one entry per CDR3 protein. The repertoire holds about 500,000 distinct CDR3 sequences, with approximately 15% as singletons. This specimen consisted of CD4+ T cells sorted from PBMCs, obtained roughly 24 months after vaccination. This chain connects TRBV7-8 to TRBJ1-5; 11 bases fit TRBD1. The TCR originated in a man between 45 and 75 years old who received an inactivated influenza vaccine. CDR3: CASSRDRGFSNQPQHF. The DNA for the CDR3 is TGTGCCAGCAGCCGGGACAGGGGGTTCAGCAATCAGCCCCAGCATTTT.